This TCR beta chain derives from a study of identical twins. TCRdb analysed the 5' RACE reads with MiXCR anew, one entry per CDR3 protein. The sample yields roughly 770,000 distinct CDR3 sequences, 15% to 20% seen once. This clonotype was counted a single time. Only healthy Caucasians were enrolled as donors. This CDR3 has 12 residues. Germline V gives CDR1 DFQATT, CDR2 SNEGSKA (reference sequence). V was clipped by 6 bases and J by 14 bases, with 17 bases between them. The sample was also reused in another study, on T cells expressing NK-cell markers. This second report adds: Among eight sequenced donors, seven carried HCMV seropositivity while one was seronegative. Dominant NKG2C+ clonotypes were found to form roughly 1.0-7.0% of CD8+ T cells in six donors. Evidence did not settle whether expanded NKG2C+ T cell clones targeted HCMV.

The specimen sequenced was PBMCs. This chain uses TRBV20-1 with TRBJ1-6; D is possibly TRBD1 (5 bases). This clonotype was obtained from a woman between 18 and 29 years old in good health. DNA of the CDR3: TGCAGTGCGGGGCGGTCGGGTAAGGCCCTCCACTTT. Translated: CSAGRSGKALHF.